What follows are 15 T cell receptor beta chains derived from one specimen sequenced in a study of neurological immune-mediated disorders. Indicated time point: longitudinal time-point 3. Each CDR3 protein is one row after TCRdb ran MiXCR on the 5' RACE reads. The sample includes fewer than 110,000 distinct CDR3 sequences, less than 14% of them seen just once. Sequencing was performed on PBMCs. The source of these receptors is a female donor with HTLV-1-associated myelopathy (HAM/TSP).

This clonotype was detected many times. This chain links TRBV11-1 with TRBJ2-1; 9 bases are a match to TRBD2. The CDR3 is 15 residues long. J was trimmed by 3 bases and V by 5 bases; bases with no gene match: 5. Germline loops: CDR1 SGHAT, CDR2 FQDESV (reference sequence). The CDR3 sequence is CASSPERGVYNEQFF. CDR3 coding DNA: TGTGCCAGCAGCCCCGAGCGGGGGGTCTACAATGAGCAGTTCTTC. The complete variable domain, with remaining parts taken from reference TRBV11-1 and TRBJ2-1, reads EAEVAQSPRYKITEKSQAVAFWCDPISGHATLYWYRQILGQGPELLVQFQDESVVDDSQLPKDRFSAERLKGVDSTLKIQPAELGDSAMYLCASSPERGVYNEQFFGPGTRLTVL.

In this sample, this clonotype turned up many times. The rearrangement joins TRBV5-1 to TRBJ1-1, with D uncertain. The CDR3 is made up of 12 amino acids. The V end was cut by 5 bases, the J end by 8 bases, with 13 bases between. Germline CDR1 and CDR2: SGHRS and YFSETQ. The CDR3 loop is CASRREREEAFF. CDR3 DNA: TGCGCCAGCAGAAGGGAGAGGGAAGAAGCTTTCTTT.

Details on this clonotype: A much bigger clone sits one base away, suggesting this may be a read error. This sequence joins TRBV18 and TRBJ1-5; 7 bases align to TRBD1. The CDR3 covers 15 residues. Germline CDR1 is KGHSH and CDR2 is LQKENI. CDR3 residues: CVSSPSTGSNQPQHF. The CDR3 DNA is TGTGTCAGCTCACCGTCGACAGGGAGCAATCAGCCCCAGCATTTT.

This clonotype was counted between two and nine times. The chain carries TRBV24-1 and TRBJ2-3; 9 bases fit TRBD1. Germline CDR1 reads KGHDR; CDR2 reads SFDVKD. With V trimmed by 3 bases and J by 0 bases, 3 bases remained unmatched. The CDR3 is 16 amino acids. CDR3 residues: CATSDAGTGSTDTQYF. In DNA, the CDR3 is TGTGCCACCAGTGATGCCGGGACAGGGAGCACAGATACGCAGTATTTT.

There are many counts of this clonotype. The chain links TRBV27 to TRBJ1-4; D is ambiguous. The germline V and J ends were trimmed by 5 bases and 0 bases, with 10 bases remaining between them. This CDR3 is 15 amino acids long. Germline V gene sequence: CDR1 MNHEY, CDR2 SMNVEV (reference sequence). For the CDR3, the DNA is TGTGCCAGCAGTGGCCTCAGTGCAACTAATGAAAAACTGTTTTTT. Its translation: CASSGLSATNEKLFF.

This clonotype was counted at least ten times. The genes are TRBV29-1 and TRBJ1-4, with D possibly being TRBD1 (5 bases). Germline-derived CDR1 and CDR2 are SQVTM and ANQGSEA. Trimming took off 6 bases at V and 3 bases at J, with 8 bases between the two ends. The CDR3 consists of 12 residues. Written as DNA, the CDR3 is TGCAGCGTGGGACGGTCTAATGAAAAACTGTTTTTT. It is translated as CSVGRSNEKLFF.

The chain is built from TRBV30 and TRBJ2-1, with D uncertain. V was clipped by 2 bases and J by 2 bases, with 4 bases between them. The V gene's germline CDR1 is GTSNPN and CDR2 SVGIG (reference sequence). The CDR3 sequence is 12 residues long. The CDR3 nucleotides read TGTGCCTGGAGTCACGCCTACAATGAGCAGTTCTTC. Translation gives CAWSHAYNEQFF. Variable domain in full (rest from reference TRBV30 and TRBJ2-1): SQTIHQWPATLVQPVGSPLSLECTVEGTSNPNLYWYRQAAGRGLQLLFYSVGIGQISSEVPQNLSASRPQDRQFILSSKKLLLSDSGFYLCAWSHAYNEQFFGPGTRLTVL.

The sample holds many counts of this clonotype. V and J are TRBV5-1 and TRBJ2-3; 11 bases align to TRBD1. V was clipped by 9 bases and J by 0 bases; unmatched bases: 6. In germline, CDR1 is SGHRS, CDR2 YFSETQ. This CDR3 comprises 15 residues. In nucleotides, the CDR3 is TGCGCCACCACTGGACAGGGGGCGAGCACAGATACGCAGTATTTT. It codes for CATTGQGASTDTQYF.

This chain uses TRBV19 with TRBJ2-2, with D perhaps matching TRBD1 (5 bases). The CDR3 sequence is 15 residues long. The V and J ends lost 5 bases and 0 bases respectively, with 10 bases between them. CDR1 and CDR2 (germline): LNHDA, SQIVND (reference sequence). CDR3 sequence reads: CASSQDSTNTGELFF. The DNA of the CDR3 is TGTGCCAGTAGTCAAGACAGTACGAACACCGGGGAGCTGTTTTTT. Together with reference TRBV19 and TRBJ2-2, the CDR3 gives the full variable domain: DGGITQSPKYLFRKEGQNVTLSCEQNLNHDAMYWYRQDPGQGLRLIYYSQIVNDFQKGDIAEGYSVSREKKESFPLTVTSAQKNPTAFYLCASSQDSTNTGELFFGEGSRLTVL.

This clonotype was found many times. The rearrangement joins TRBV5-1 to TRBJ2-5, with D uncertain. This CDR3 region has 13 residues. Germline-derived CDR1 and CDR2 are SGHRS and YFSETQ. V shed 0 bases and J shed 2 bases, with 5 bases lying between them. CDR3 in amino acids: CASSLEWQETQYF. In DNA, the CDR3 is TGCGCCAGCAGCTTGGAGTGGCAAGAGACCCAGTACTTC.

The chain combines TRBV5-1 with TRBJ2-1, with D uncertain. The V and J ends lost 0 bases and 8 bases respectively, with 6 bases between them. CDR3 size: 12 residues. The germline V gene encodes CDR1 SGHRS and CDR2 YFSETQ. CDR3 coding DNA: TGCGCCAGCAGCTTGGGTCAGGATGAGCAGTTCTTC. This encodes CASSLGQDEQFF.

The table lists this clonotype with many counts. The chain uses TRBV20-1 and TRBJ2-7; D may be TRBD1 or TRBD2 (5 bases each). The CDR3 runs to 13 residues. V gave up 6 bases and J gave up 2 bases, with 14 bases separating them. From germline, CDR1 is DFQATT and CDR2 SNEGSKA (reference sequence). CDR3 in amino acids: CSAGTQGPYEQYF. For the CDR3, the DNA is TGCAGTGCCGGGACCCAAGGCCCCTACGAGCAGTACTTC.

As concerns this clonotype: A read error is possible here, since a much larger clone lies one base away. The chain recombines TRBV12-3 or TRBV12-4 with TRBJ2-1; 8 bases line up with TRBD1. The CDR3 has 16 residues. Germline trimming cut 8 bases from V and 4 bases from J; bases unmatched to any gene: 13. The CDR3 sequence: CASPYSGTGIYNEQFF. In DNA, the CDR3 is TGTGCCAGCCCCTATTCCGGGACAGGAATATACAATGAGCAGTTCTTC.

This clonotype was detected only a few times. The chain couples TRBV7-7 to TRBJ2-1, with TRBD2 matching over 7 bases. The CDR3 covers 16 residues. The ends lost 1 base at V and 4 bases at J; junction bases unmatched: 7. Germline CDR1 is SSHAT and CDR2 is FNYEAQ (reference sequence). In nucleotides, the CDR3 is TGTGCCAGCAGCTTAGGGCCAGCGGGGTTTTACAATGAGCAGTTCTTC. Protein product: CASSLGPAGFYNEQFF.

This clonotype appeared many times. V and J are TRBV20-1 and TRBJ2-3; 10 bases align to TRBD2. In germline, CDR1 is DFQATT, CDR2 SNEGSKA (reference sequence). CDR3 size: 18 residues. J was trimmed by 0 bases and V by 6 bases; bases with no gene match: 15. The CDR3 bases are TGCAGTGCCCTACGCCCCCTAGCGGGGGAGTCTAGCACAGATACGCAGTATTTT. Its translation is CSALRPLAGESSTDTQYF.